The 26 T cell receptor beta chains given below trace back to one sample, sequenced in a study of T-cell memory formation after mild COVID-19. Via MiXCR, TCRdb re-called the 5' RACE reads, giving one row per CDR3 protein. The data show about 170,000 distinct CDR3 sequences, 10% to 15% seen once. The source material was PBMCs or a T cell subset sorted from them (not recorded which). The receptor set was obtained from a man aged 18-30 years who had mild COVID-19 (a few samples of this study predate the infection). Cell type and time point are not known.

A few counts support this clonotype. The genes are TRBV12-3 or TRBV12-4 and TRBJ2-1; 8 positions match TRBD1. The CDR3 runs 13 residues. The V and J ends lost 2 bases and 15 bases, in that order; junction bases with no gene match: 9. As DNA, the CDR3 is TGTGCCAGCAGTTTACGGCAACAGGGGGTTGCGTTCTTC. Its translation is CASSLRQQGVAFF.

In its sample, this clonotype was seen many times. CDR3 region: CASSGGASRTDTQYF. The CDR3 DNA sequence: TGTGCCAGCAGCGGGGGGGCCAGTCGCACAGATACGCAGTATTTT. The rearrangement uses TRBV7-2 and TRBJ2-3; possibly TRBD2 for D (7 bases). Germline CDR1 is SGHTA and CDR2 is FQGNSA. The CDR3 consists of 15 residues. V lost 5 bases and J lost 1, with 13 bases in between.

This clonotype showed up just a few times. The chain joins TRBV9 to TRBJ2-1; 7 nucleotides match TRBD2. The CDR3 covers 16 residues. V was clipped by 0 bases and J by 6 bases; unmatched bases: 9. Germline values: CDR1 SGDLS, CDR2 YYNGEE. CDR3 sequence: CASSVGPLRGTNEQFF. The CDR3, as DNA: TGTGCCAGCAGCGTAGGCCCTTTGCGGGGGACCAATGAGCAGTTCTTC.

A few counts support this clonotype. The chain links TRBV7-2 to TRBJ2-4; 7 bases align to TRBD1. V was pared by 2 bases and J by 9 bases, with 10 bases of the junction left unmatched. Germline CDR1 SGHTA, CDR2 FQGNSA. The CDR3 sequence is 15 residues long. The DNA of the CDR3 is TGTGCCAGCAGCTTAACCACAGGGGTTCGCGTCATTCAGTACTTC. Protein: CASSLTTGVRVIQYF. Full variable domain (rest looked up from reference TRBV7-2 and TRBJ2-4): GAGVSQSPSNKVTEKGKDVELRCDPISGHTALYWYRQSLGQGLEFLIYFQGNSAPDKSGLPSDRFSAERTGGSVSTLTIQRTQQEDSAVYLCASSLTTGVRVIQYFGAGTRLSVL.

The chain carries TRBV28 and TRBJ2-7, with no clear D. V lost 3 bases to trimming and J lost 2 bases, with 8 bases between them. The CDR3 runs to 13 residues. Per germline, CDR1 MDHEN and CDR2 SYDVKM. CDR3: CASSFSTPYEQYF. The CDR3 DNA reads as TGTGCCAGCAGTTTCTCGACCCCCTACGAGCAGTACTTC.

The rearrangement joins TRBV25-1 to TRBJ1-4, with D possibly being TRBD1 (6 bases). The V gene lost 6 bases and the J gene lost 9 bases, with 17 bases spanning the gap. Per the germline V gene, CDR1 is MGHDK and CDR2 is SYGVNS. This CDR3 spans 14 amino acids. CDR3 sequence (DNA): TGTGCCAGCAGCTACCAGGGGACGCCTCAAAAACTGTTTTTT. This encodes CASSYQGTPQKLFF. The entire variable domain, with the rest obtained from reference TRBV25-1 and TRBJ1-4, is as follows: EADIYQTPRYLVIGTGKKITLECSQTMGHDKMYWYQQDPGMELHLIHYSYGVNSTEKGDLSSESTVSRIRTEHFPLTLESARPSHTSQYLCASSYQGTPQKLFFGSGTQLSVL.

V is TRBV6-1 and J is TRBJ1-5, with D possibly being TRBD1 (6 bases). Germline values: CDR1 MNHNS, CDR2 SASEGT. The CDR3 runs to 13 residues. Trimming removed 4 bases at V and 6 bases at J, with 10 bases between. CDR3 residues: CASSARGIQPQHF. The CDR3 region has the DNA TGTGCCAGCAGTGCAAGGGGGATTCAGCCCCAGCATTTT.

Ten or more counts support this clonotype. The chain joins TRBV5-1 to TRBJ2-5; TRBD1 or TRBD2 may be the D gene (6 bases each). V was pared by 4 bases and J by 0 bases, with 10 bases between. This CDR3 spans 14 amino acids. Per germline, CDR1 SGHRS and CDR2 YFSETQ. The CDR3, as DNA: TGCGCCAGCAGCCTAAGGGGGGACCAAGAGACCCAGTACTTC. Amino acids: CASSLRGDQETQYF.

V usage is TRBV6-1 and J usage is TRBJ1-4, with a tentative D call TRBD1 (6 bases). The V gene lost 8 bases and the J gene lost 4 bases, with 17 bases spanning the gap. Germline V lookup: CDR1 MNHNS, CDR2 SASEGT. This CDR3 has 15 amino acids. In nucleotides, the CDR3 is TGTGCCAGCGAGGGTGAGGGACAAAATAATGAAAAACTGTTTTTT. It is translated as CASEGEGQNNEKLFF.

This clonotype was observed a few times. The chain uses TRBV27 and TRBJ1-6; possibly TRBD1 for D (6 bases). Germline CDR1 is MNHEY and CDR2 is SMNVEV (reference sequence). The CDR3 runs to 17 residues. Trimming removed 3 bases at V and 4 bases at J, with 16 bases between. DNA of the CDR3: TGTGCCAGCAGTTTCGGAACTAGAGGGGGTTATAATTCACCCCTCCACTTT. This codes for CASSFGTRGGYNSPLHF.

This clonotype was counted between two and nine times. The rearrangement joins TRBV12-3 or TRBV12-4 to TRBJ2-5, with 13 bases identical to TRBD2. The trim removed 6 bases at V and 5 bases at J, leaving 21 bases unmatched. The CDR3 length is 20 residues. CDR3 bases: TGTGCCAGCAGGGAAGGAGGTCGGGGACTAGCGGGGTCACGTAGGGAGACCCAGTACTTC. Residues: CASREGGRGLAGSRRETQYF.

The chain joins TRBV5-1 to TRBJ1-2; 7 bases are a match to TRBD1. V lost 2 bases to trimming and J lost 10 bases; unmatched junction nucleotides: 5. The CDR3 totals 12 residues. Germline V CDR1 and CDR2: SGHRS, YFSETQ. The CDR3 DNA is TGCGCCAGCAGCTTACCCGGGACAGACTACACCTTC. Encoded protein: CASSLPGTDYTF.

This clonotype was recorded at least ten times. The chain is built from TRBV5-1 and TRBJ1-5; no firm D call. V was shortened by 4 bases and J by 5 bases, with 1 base between the two germline ends. Germline V lookup: CDR1 SGHRS, CDR2 YFSETQ. The CDR3 contains 10 residues. The CDR3 nucleotides are TGCGCCAGCAGCCATCAGCCCCAGCATTTT. Protein product: CASSHQPQHF.

The CDR3 loop is CASSFGGAFF. As DNA, the CDR3 is TGTGCCAGCAGCTTCGGGGGAGCTTTCTTT. This rearrangement joins TRBV7-9 to TRBJ1-1; tentative D call: TRBD1 (5 bases). Trimming took off 3 bases at V and 10 bases at J, with 6 bases between the two ends. This CDR3 spans 10 amino acids. Germline CDR1 and CDR2: SEHNR and FQNEAQ (reference sequence). The full variable domain, with the rest looked up from reference TRBV7-9 and TRBJ1-1, is DTGVSQNPRHKITKRGQNVTFRCDPISEHNRLYWYRQTLGQGPEFLTYFQNEAQLEKSRLLSDRFSAERPKGSFSTLEIQRTEQGDSAMYLCASSFGGAFFGQGTRLTVV.

The chain is built from TRBV7-9 and TRBJ2-2; D remains ambiguous. The germline V gene has CDR1 SEHNR and CDR2 FQNEAQ (reference sequence). The CDR3 spans 15 residues. Trimming left V 5 bases short and J 2 bases short, with 12 bases between. Written as DNA, the CDR3 is TGTGCCAGCAGCCCGAGACCCGCCAACACCGGGGAGCTGTTTTTT. Translation gives CASSPRPANTGELFF. Full variable domain (outside the CDR3, taken from reference TRBV7-9 and TRBJ2-2): DTGVSQNPRHKITKRGQNVTFRCDPISEHNRLYWYRQTLGQGPEFLTYFQNEAQLEKSRLLSDRFSAERPKGSFSTLEIQRTEQGDSAMYLCASSPRPANTGELFFGEGSRLTVL.

The V gene is TRBV20-1, the J gene TRBJ2-3; 8 bases fit TRBD2. Germline assignment: CDR1 DFQATT and CDR2 SNEGSKA (reference sequence). Unmatched junction bases numbered 11, after V lost 6 bases and J lost 0 bases. This CDR3 is 16 amino acids long. CDR3 DNA: TGCAGTGCAACCCGCGGGACTAGTGCCAGCACAGATACGCAGTATTTT. Protein product: CSATRGTSASTDTQYF.

The chain has TRBV28 and TRBJ2-2, with 9 bases fitting TRBD2. The junction had 10 bases not matched to a gene; V was cut back by 7 bases and J by 7 bases. The germline gives CDR1 MDHEN, CDR2 SYDVKM. This CDR3 is 15 amino acids long. CDR3 loop: CASNEAGGLFGELFF. The CDR3 DNA follows: TGTGCCAGCAACGAAGCGGGGGGACTCTTCGGGGAGCTGTTTTTT.

Only a few counts were recorded for this clonotype. The chain employs TRBV20-1 and TRBJ2-4; 10 nucleotides agree with TRBD2. The V segment lost 1 base and the J segment 6 bases; nucleotides outside the gene matches: 3. The CDR3 runs 14 residues. CDR1 and CDR2 (germline): DFQATT, SNEGSKA (reference sequence). The CDR3 sequence is CSARVRTSGNIQYF. As DNA, the CDR3 is TGCAGTGCTAGAGTACGGACTAGCGGAAACATTCAGTACTTC.

CDR3 in DNA: TGTGCCAGCAGTCTGTACAGCTACGAGCAGTACTTC. It yields the protein CASSLYSYEQYF. The chain uses TRBV6-2 or TRBV6-3 and TRBJ2-7; D is ambiguous. Germline V gene sequence: CDR1 MNHEY, CDR2 SVGEGT. V gave up 5 bases and J gave up 3 bases, with 8 bases separating them. CDR3 size: 12 residues.

Concerning this clonotype: This may come from a read error, since a much larger clone is one base off. The chain has TRBV6-6 and TRBJ2-3; no reliable D call. Germline V CDR1 and CDR2: MNHNY, SVGAGI (reference sequence). The CDR3 has 11 residues. The chain's CDR3 is CASSTRDTLYF. The CDR3 DNA sequence: TGTGCCAGCAGCACCCGAGATACGCTGTATTTT.

This clonotype was counted only a few times. V usage is TRBV12-3 or TRBV12-4 and J usage is TRBJ2-5; 10 nucleotides align to TRBD2. CDR3 size: 13 residues. J gave up 5 bases and V 7 bases, and 4 bases lay outside the gene matches. CDR3: CASTNSGGETQYF. The CDR3 region has the DNA TGTGCCAGCACTAATAGCGGGGGGGAGACCCAGTACTTC.

V gene TRBV7-2 combines with J gene TRBJ2-3; 8 bases align to TRBD2. The CDR3 consists of 16 residues. V was clipped by 1 base and J by 1 base; unmatched bases: 4. The germline CDR1 and CDR2 sequences are SGHTA and FQGNSA. CDR3 nucleotides: TGTGCCAGCAGCTTAGTTTCGGGGGGGCGCACAGATACGCAGTATTTT. It specifies CASSLVSGGRTDTQYF. Looking up the rest from reference TRBV7-2 and TRBJ2-3 gives the full variable domain: GAGVSQSPSNKVTEKGKDVELRCDPISGHTALYWYRQSLGQGLEFLIYFQGNSAPDKSGLPSDRFSAERTGGSVSTLTIQRTQQEDSAVYLCASSLVSGGRTDTQYFGPGTRLTVL.

This clonotype was detected many times. The chain links TRBV7-8 to TRBJ1-2, with a tentative D call TRBD1 (5 bases). Trimming cost V 4 bases and J 7 bases, with 16 bases left between them. Per the germline V gene, CDR1 is SGHVS and CDR2 is FQNEAQ. The CDR3 loop spans 14 amino acids. CDR3 nucleotides: TGTGCCAGCAGCTCCCGGGAGGGGATGGGTGGCTACACCTTC. Its protein product is CASSSREGMGGYTF.

This chain joins TRBV28 and TRBJ2-7; TRBD1 matches at 7 bases. CDR3 length equals 11 residues. Germline-derived CDR1 and CDR2 are MDHEN and SYDVKM. The CDR3 sequence is CASDRDNEQYF. CDR3 nucleotides: TGTGCGAGCGACAGGGACAACGAGCAGTACTTC.

This clonotype was picked up many times. The chain uses TRBV7-9 and TRBJ1-2, with D possibly matching TRBD1 (5 bases). V dropped 8 bases and J dropped 8 bases, with 18 bases sitting between them. The CDR3 runs to 13 residues. CDR1 SEHNR and CDR2 FQNEAQ come from the germline V gene (reference sequence). In DNA, the CDR3 is TGTGCCAGCCGGATGTCAGGGATAGGCGGCTACACCTTC. It is translated as CASRMSGIGGYTF.

The genes are TRBV4-1 and TRBJ2-7; D could derive from TRBD1 or TRBD2 (5 bases each). CDR3 length equals 17 residues. The ends were cut back, 4 bases at V and 2 bases at J, with 21 bases in the middle. Per germline, CDR1 MGHRA and CDR2 YSYEKL. CDR3 nucleotide sequence: TGCGCCAGCAGCCTCCTCCCGAGCCAGGGAGCGACCTACGAGCAGTACTTC. Residues: CASSLLPSQGATYEQYF.